This T cell receptor (beta chain) was documented in a study of OX40 agonist ivuxolimab in advanced cancers. The data were produced by immunoSEQ multiplex PCR, yet TCRdb's version contains in-frame clones alone and is incomplete. The sample includes tens of thousands of clones, 85% to 95% of them seen just once. V gave up 5 bases and J gave up 6 bases; unmatched junction bases: 5. CDR3 length: 14 amino acids. Per the germline V gene, CDR1 is MDHEN and CDR2 is SYDVKM. For this clone: Its antigen is not known.

Regarding the study as a whole: Partial responders receiving 0.1-3.0 mg/kg showed among the lowest clonal expansion. Circulating CD4+ and CD8+ T cells showed clonal expansion by week 6 at 0.1 to 3.0 mg/kg. Certain nonresponding patients likewise had low normalized T-cell clonal expansion.

The sample was CD4+ or CD8+ T cells sorted from blood, taken in a trial of the OX40 agonist ivuxolimab. This clonotype was obtained from an adult with an advanced solid tumor such as melanoma, head and neck, liver or kidney cancer. V gene TRBV28 combines with J gene TRBJ2-4; TRBD2 matches 9 bases. This CDR3 is CASSLLAGLNIQYF. The DNA for the CDR3 is TGTGCCAGCAGTCTTCTAGCGGGACTAAACATTCAGTACTTC.